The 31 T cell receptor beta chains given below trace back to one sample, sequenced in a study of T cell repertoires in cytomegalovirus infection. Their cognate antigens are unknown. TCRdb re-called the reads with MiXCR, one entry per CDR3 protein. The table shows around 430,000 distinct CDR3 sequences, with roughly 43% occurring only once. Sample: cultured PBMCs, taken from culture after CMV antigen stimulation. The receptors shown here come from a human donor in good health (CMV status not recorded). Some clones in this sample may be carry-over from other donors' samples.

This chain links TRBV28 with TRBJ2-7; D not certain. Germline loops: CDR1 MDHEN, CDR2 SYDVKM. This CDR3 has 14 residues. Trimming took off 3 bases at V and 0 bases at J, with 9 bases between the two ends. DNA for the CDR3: TGTGCCAGCAGTTTCGCGCCCAGCTCCTACGAGCAGTACTTC. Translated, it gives CASSFAPSSYEQYF.

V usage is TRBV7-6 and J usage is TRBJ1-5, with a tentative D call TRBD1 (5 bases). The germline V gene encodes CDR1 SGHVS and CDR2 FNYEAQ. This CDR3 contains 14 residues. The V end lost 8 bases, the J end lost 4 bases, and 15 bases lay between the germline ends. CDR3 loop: CASAKGDGNQPQHF. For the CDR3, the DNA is TGTGCCAGCGCAAAAGGGGACGGAAATCAGCCCCAGCATTTT.

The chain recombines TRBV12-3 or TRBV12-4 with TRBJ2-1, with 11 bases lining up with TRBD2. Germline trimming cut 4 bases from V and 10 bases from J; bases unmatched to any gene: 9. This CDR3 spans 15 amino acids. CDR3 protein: CASSSLLAGALEQFF. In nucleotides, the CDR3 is TGTGCCAGCAGTTCCTTACTAGCGGGGGCTTTAGAGCAGTTCTTC.

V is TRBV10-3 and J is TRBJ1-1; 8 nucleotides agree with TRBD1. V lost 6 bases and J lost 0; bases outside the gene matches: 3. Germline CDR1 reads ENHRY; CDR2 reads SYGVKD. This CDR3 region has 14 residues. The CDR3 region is CAIRTGQVNTEAFF. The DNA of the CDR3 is TGTGCCATCAGGACGGGACAGGTGAACACTGAAGCTTTCTTT.

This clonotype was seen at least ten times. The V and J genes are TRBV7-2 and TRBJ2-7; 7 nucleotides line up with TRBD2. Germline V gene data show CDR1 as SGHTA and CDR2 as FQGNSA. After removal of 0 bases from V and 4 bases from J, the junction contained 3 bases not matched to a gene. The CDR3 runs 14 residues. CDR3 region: CASSLAGGPYEQYF. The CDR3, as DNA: TGTGCCAGCAGCTTAGCGGGAGGGCCGTACGAGCAGTACTTC.

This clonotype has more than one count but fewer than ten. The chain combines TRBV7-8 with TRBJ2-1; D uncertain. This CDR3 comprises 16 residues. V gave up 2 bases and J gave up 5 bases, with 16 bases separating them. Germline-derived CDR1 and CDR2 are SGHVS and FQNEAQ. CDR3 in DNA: TGTGCCAGCAGCTTAACGAACGGGTTATCTGACAATGAGCAGTTCTTC. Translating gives CASSLTNGLSDNEQFF.

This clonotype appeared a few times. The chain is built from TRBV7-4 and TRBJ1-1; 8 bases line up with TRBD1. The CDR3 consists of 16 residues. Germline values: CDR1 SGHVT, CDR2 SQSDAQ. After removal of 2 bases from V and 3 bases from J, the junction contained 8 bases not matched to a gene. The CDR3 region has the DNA TGTGCCAGCAGCTTAATAGGCGGGACAGGTCACACTGAAGCTTTCTTT. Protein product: CASSLIGGTGHTEAFF.

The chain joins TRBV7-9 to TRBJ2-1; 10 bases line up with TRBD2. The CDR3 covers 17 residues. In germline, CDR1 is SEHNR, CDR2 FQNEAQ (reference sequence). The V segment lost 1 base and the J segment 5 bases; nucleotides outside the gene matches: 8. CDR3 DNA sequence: TGTGCCAGCAGCTTAGGAGTAAGTGGACTAGCGGACAATGAGCAGTTCTTC. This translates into CASSLGVSGLADNEQFF.

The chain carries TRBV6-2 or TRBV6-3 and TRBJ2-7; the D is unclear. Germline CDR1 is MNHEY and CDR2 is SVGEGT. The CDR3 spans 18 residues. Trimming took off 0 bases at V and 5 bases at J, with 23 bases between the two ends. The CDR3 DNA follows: TGTGCCAGCAGTTACTCCATCCCTCCGACTGGTCCCCCCGACGAGCAGTACTTC. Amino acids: CASSYSIPPTGPPDEQYF.

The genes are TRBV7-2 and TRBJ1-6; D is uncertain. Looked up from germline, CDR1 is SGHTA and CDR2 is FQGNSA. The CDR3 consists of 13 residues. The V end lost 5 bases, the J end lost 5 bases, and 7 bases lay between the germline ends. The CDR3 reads CASSPRHNSPLHF. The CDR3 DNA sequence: TGTGCCAGCAGCCCACGCCATAATTCACCCCTCCACTTT.

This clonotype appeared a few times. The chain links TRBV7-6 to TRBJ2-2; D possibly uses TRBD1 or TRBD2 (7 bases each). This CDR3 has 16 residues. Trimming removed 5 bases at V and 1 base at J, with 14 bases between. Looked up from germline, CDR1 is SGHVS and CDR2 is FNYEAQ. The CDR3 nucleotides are TGTGCCAGCAGCAGCCCAGGGGGGGTGAACACCGGGGAGCTGTTTTTT. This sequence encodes CASSSPGGVNTGELFF.

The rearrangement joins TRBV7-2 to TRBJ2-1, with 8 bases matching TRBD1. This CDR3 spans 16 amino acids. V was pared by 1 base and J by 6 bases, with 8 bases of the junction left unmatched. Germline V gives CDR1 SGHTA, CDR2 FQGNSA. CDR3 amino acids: CASSLVGTGGVNEQFF. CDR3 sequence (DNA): TGTGCCAGCAGCTTAGTAGGGACAGGTGGGGTCAATGAGCAGTTCTTC.

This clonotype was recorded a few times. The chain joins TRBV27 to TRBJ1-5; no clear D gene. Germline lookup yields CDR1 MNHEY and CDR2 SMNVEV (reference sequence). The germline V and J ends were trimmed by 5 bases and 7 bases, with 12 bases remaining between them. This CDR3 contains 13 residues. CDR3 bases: TGTGCCAGCAGTCTCCCCCGAGGGCAGCCCCAGCATTTT. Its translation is CASSLPRGQPQHF.

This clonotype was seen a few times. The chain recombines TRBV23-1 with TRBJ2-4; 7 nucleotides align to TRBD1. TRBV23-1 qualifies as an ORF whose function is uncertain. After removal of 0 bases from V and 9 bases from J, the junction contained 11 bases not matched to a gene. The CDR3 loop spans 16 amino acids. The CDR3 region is CASSQSTGPRLAIQYF. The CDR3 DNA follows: TGCGCCAGCAGTCAATCGACAGGGCCCCGATTAGCCATTCAGTACTTC.

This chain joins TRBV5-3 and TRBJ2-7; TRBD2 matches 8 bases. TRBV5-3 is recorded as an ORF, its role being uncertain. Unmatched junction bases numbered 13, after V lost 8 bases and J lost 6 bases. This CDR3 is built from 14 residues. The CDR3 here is CASSLLGTRSEQYF. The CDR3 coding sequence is TGTGCCAGCAGCCTTTTAGGGACTAGATCCGAGCAGTACTTC.

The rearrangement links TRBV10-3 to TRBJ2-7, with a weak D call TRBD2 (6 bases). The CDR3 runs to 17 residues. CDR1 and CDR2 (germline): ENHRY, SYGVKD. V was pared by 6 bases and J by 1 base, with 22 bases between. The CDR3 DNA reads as TGTGCCATCAGCGGGAGCCTTGGGGCCCAGACTTCCTACGAGCAGTACTTC. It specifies CAISGSLGAQTSYEQYF.

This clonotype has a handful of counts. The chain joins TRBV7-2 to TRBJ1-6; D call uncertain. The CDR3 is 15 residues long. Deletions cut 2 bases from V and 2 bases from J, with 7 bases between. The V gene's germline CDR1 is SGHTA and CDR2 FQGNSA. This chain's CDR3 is CASSLRTAYNSPLHF. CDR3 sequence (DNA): TGTGCCAGCAGCTTACGGACGGCCTATAATTCACCCCTCCACTTT.

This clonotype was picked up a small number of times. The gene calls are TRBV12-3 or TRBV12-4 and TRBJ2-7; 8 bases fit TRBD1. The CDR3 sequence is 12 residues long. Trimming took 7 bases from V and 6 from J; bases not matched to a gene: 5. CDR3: CASTRTGTEQYF. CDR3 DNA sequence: TGTGCCAGCACGAGGACAGGGACCGAGCAGTACTTC.

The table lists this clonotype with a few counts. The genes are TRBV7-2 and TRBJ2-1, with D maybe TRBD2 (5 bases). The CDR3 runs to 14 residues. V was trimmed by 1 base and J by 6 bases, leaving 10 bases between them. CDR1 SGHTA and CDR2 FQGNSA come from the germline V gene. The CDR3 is CASSLDGAVNEQFF. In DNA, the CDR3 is TGTGCCAGCAGCTTAGATGGAGCGGTCAATGAGCAGTTCTTC.

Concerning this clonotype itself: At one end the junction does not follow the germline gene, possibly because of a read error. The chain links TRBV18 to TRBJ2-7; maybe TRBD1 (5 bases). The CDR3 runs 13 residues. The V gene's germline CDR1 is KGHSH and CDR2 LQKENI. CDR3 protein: CASSPDRRPTIDF. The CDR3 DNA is TGTGCCAGCTCACCCGACAGACGCCCCACAATCGACTTC.

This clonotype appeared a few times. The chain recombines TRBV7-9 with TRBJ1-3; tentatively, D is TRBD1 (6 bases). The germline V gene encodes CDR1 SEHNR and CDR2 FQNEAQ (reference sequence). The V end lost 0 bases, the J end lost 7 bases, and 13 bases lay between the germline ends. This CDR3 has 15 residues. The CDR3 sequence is CASSLALGQRNTIYF. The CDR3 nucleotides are TGTGCCAGCAGCTTAGCGCTTGGACAGCGGAACACCATATATTTT.

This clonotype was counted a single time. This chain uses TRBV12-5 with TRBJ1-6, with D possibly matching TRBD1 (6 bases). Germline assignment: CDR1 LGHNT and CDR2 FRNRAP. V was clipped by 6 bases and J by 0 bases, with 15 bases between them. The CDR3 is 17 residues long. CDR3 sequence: CASGQRGTRSYNSPLHF. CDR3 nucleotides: TGTGCTAGTGGGCAGAGGGGGACCCGCTCCTATAATTCACCCCTCCACTTT.

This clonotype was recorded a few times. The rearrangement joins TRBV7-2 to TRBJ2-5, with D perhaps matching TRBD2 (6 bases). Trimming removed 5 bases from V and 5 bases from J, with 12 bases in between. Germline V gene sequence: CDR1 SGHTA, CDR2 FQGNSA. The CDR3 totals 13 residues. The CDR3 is CASSRSGAETQYF. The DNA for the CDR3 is TGTGCCAGCAGCCGCTCGGGAGCCGAGACCCAGTACTTC.

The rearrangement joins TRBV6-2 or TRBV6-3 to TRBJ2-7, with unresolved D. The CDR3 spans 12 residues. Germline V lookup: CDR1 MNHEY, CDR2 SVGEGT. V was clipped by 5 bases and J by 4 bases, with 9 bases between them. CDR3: CASSLLVYEQYF. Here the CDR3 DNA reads TGTGCCAGCAGTCTCTTGGTTTACGAGCAGTACTTC.

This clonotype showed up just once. The CDR3 nucleotides are TGTGCCAGCAGCAACCTAGCTACGACGGGGGGGCTGGATGAGCAGTTCTTC. Translating gives CASSNLATTGGLDEQFF. The gene calls are TRBV5-4 and TRBJ2-1; 8 bases fit TRBD2. This CDR3 has 17 residues. The V segment lost 4 bases and the J segment 8 bases; nucleotides outside the gene matches: 17. Germline CDR1 and CDR2: SGHNT and YYREEE (reference sequence).

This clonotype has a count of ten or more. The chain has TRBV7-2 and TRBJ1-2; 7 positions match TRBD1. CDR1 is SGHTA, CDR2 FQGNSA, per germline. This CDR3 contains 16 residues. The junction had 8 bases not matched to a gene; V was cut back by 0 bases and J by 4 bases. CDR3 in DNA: TGTGCCAGCAGCTTAGCGGGGGACAGCCTGAGCTATGGCTACACCTTC. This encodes CASSLAGDSLSYGYTF. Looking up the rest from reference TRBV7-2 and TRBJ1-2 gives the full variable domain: GAGVSQSPSNKVTEKGKDVELRCDPISGHTALYWYRQSLGQGLEFLIYFQGNSAPDKSGLPSDRFSAERTGGSVSTLTIQRTQQEDSAVYLCASSLAGDSLSYGYTFGSGTRLTVV.

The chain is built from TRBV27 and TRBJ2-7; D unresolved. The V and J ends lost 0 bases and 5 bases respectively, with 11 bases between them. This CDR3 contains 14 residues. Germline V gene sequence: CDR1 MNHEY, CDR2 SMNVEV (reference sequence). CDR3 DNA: TGTGCCAGCAGTTTATCGTGGGGTCTCCACGAGCAGTACTTC. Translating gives CASSLSWGLHEQYF.

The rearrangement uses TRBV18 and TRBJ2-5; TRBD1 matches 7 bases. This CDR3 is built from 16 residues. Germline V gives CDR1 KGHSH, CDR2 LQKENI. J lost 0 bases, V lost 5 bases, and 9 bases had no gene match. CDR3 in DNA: TGTGCCAGCTCAGGAACCGGGACAGAACACCAAGAGACCCAGTACTTC. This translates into CASSGTGTEHQETQYF.

The CDR3 nucleotides are TGCGCCAGCAGTCATAAAGGGCTACGGACTAAGAGGGTCCACGGGAAGGAGTACTTC. It is translated as CASSHKGLRTKRVHGKEYF. The chain uses TRBV23-1 and TRBJ2-5; possible D gene TRBD2, 6 bases. TRBV23-1 is placed among ORFs of uncertain function. CDR3 length: 19 residues. With 3 bases removed from V and 12 bases from J, the gap between germline ends came to 35 bases.

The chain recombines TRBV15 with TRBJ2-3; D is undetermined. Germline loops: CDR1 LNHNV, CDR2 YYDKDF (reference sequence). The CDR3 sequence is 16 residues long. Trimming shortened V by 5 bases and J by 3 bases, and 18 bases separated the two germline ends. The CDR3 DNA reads TGTGCCACCAGCGGATTGAGGACGGGTACGACAGATACGCAGTATTTT. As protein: CATSGLRTGTTDTQYF.

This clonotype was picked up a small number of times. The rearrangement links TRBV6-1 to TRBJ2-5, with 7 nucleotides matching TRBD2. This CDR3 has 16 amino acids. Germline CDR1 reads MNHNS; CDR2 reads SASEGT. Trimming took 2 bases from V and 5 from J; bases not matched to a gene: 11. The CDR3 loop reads CASSELASGRRETQYF. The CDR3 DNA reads TGTGCCAGCAGTGAACTGGCTAGCGGTAGGAGGGAGACCCAGTACTTC.